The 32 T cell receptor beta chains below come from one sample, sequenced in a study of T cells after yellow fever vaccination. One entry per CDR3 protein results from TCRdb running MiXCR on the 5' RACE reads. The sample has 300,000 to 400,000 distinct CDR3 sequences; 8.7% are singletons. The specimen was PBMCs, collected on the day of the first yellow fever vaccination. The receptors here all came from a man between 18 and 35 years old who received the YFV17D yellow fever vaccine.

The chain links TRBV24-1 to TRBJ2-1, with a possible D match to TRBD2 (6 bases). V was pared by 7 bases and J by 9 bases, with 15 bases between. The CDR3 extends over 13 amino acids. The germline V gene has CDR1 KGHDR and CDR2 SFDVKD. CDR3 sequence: CATSLTGVGEQFF. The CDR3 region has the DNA TGTGCCACCAGCCTGACGGGGGTGGGTGAGCAGTTCTTC.

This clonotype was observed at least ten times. CDR3 DNA sequence: TGCGCCAGCAGCCAAGATCCGGGACATTCCTACGAGCAGTACTTC. Translated: CASSQDPGHSYEQYF. The chain has TRBV4-1 and TRBJ2-7; TRBD1 is a possible D gene (6 bases). From germline, CDR1 is MGHRA and CDR2 YSYEKL. With 0 bases removed from V and 1 base from J, the gap between germline ends came to 10 bases. The CDR3 has 15 residues.

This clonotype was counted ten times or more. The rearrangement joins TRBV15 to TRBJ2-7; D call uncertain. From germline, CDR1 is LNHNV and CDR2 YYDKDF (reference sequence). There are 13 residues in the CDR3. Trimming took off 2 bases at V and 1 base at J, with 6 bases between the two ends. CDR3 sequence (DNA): TGTGCCACCAGCAGATTACAGTCCTACGAGCAGTACGTC. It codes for CATSRLQSYEQYV.

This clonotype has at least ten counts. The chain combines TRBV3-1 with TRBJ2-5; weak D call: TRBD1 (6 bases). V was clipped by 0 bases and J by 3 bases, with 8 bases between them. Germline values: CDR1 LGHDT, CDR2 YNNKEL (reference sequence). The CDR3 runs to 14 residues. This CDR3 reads CASSQEAGEETQYF. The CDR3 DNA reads TGTGCCAGCAGCCAAGAGGCAGGGGAAGAGACCCAGTACTTC.

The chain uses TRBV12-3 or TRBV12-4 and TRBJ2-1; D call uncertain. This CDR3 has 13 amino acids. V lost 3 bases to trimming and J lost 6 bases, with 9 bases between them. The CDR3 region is CASSFGNLNEQFF. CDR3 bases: TGTGCCAGCAGTTTCGGTAATCTCAATGAGCAGTTCTTC.

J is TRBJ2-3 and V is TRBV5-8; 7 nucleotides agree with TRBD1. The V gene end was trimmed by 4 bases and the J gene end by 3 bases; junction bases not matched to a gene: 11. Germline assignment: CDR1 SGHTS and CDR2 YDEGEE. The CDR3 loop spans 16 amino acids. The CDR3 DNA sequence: TGTGCCAGCAGCCCCGGGACAGCCAGTTTGACAGATACGCAGTATTTT. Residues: CASSPGTASLTDTQYF. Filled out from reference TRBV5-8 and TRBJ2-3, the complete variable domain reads EAGVTQSPTHLIKTRGQQATLRCSPISGHTSVYWYQQALGLGLQFLLWYDEGEERNRGNFPPRFSGRQFPNYSSELNVNALELEDSALYLCASSPGTASLTDTQYFGPGTRLTVL.

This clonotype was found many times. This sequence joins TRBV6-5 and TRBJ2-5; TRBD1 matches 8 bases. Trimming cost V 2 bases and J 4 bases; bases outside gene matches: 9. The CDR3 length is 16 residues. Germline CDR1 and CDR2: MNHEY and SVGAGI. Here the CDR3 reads CASSYAGRGLGETQYF. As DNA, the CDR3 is TGTGCCAGCAGTTACGCTGGCAGGGGGCTTGGAGAGACCCAGTACTTC.

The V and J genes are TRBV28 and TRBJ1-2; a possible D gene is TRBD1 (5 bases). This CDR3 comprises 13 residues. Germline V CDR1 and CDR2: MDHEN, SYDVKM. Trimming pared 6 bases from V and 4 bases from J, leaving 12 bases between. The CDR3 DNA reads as TGTGCCAGCAGCCCAGGGCTGATCTATGGCTACACCTTC. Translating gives CASSPGLIYGYTF.

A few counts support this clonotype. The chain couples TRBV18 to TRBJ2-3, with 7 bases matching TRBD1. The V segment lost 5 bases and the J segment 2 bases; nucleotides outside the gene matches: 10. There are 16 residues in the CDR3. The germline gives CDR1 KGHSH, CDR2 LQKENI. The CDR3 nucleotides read TGTGCCAGCTCATCCCGAGTCAGGGGGATCACAGATACGCAGTATTTT. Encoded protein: CASSSRVRGITDTQYF.

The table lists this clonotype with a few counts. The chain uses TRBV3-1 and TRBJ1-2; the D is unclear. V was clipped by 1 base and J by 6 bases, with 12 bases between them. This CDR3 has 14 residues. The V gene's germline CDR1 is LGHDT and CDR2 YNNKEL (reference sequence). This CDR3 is CASSQGAEADGYTF. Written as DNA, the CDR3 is TGTGCCAGCAGCCAAGGGGCAGAAGCGGATGGCTACACCTTC.

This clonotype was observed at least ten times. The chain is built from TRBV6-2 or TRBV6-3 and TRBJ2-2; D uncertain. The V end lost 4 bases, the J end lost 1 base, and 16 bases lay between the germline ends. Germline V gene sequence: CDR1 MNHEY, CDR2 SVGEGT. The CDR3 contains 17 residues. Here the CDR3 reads CASSSRPSRLNTGELFF. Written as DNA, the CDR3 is TGTGCCAGCAGTTCCCGCCCATCTAGACTGAACACCGGGGAGCTGTTTTTT.

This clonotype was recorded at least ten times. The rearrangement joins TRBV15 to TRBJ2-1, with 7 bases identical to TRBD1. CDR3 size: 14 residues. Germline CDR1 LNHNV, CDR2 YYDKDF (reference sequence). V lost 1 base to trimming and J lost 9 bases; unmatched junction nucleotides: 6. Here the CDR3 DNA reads TGTGCCACCAGCAGAGGGGGGACAGAACTTGAGCAGTTCTTC. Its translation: CATSRGGTELEQFF.

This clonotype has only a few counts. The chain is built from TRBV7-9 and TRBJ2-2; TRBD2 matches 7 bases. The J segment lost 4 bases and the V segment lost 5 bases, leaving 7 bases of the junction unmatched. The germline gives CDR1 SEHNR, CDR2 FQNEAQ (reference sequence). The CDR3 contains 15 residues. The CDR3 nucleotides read TGTGCCAGCAGCCCTCAGACTAGCTTCACCGGGGAGCTGTTTTTT. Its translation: CASSPQTSFTGELFF.

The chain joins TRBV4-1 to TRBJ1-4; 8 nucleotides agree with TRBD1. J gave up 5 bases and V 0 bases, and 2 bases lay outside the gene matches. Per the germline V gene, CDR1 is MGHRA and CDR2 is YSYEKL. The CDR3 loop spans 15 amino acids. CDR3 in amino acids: CASSQEGTGNEKLFF. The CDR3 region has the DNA TGCGCCAGCAGCCAAGAGGGGACAGGAAATGAAAAACTGTTTTTT.

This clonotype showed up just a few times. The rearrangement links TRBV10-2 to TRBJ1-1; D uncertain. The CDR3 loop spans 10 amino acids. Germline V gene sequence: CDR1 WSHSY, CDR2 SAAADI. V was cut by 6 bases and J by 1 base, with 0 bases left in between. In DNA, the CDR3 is TGCGCCAGCAGGAACACTGAAGCTTTCTTT. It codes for CASRNTEAFF.

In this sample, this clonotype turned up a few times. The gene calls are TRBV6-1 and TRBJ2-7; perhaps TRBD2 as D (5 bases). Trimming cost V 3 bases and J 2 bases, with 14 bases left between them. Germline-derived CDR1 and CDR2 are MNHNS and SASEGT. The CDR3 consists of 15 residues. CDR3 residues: CASSDGRSGPYEQYV. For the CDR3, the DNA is TGTGCCAGCAGTGATGGTCGCAGCGGACCCTACGAGCAGTACGTC.

CDR3 DNA: TGCAGCAACGCGGCTAGCGGGCCGAGAAACAATGAGCAGTTCTTC. Its protein is CSNAASGPRNNEQFF. This rearrangement joins TRBV20-1 to TRBJ2-1, with 8 bases fitting TRBD2. The CDR3 loop spans 15 amino acids. Germline CDR1 DFQATT, CDR2 SNEGSKA (reference sequence).

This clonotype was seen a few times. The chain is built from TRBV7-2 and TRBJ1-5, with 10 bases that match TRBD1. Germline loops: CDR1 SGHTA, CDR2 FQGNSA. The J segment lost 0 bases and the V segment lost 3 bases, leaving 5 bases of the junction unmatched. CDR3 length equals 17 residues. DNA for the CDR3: TGTGCCAGCAGCTTGGGGACAGGGGCGTATAGCAATCAGCCCCAGCATTTT. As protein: CASSLGTGAYSNQPQHF.

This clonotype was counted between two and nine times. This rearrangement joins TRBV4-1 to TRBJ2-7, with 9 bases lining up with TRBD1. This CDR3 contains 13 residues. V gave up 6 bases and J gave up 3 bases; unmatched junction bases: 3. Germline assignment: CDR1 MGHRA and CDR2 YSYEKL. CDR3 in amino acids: CASRPGQGYEQYF. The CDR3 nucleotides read TGCGCCAGCAGGCCGGGACAGGGCTACGAGCAGTACTTC.

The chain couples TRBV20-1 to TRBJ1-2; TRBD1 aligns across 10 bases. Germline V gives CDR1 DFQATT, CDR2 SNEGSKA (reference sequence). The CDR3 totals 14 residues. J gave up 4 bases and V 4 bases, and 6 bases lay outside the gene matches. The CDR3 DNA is TGCAGTGCTATACGGACAGGGGGGACCTATGGCTACACCTTC. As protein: CSAIRTGGTYGYTF.

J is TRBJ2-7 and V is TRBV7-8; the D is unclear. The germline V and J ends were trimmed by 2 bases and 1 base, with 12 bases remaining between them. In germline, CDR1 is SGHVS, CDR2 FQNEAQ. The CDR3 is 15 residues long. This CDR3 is CASSLSRIRSYEQYF. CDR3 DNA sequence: TGTGCCAGCAGCTTATCTAGGATAAGGTCCTACGAGCAGTACTTC.

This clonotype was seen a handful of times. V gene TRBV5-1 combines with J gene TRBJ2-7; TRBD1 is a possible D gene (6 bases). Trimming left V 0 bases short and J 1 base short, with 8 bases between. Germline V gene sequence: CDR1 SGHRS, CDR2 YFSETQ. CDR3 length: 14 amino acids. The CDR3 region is CASSLVGASYEQYF. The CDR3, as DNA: TGCGCCAGCAGCTTGGTGGGGGCGTCCTACGAGCAGTACTTC.

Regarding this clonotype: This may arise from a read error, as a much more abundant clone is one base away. CDR3 in DNA: TGTGCCAGCAGATACTCGCCCGCGTATGAGCAGTTCTTC. Translating it yields CASRYSPAYEQFF. The chain combines TRBV6-2 or TRBV6-3 with TRBJ2-1; D not resolved. Germline values: CDR1 MNHEY, CDR2 SVGEGT. The length of the CDR3 is 13 residues.

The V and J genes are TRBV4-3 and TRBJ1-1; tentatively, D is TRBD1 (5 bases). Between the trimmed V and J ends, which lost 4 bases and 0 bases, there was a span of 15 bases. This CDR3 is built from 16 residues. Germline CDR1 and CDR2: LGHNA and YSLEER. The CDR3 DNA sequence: TGCGCCAGCAGCCTCCTCGGGGCCAACTTGAACACTGAAGCTTTCTTT. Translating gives CASSLLGANLNTEAFF.

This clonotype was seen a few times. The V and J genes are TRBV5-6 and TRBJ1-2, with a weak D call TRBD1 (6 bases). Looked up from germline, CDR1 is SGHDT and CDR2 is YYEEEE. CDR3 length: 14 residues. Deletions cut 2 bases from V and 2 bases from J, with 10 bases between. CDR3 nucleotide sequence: TGTGCCAGCAGCTTTTCAGGGGCCAACTATGGCTACACCTTC. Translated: CASSFSGANYGYTF.

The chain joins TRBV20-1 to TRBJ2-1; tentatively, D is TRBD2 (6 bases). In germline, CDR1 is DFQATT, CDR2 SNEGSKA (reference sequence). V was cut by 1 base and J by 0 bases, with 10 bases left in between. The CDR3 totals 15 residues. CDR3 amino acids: CSARGAGNSYNEQFF. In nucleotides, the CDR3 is TGCAGTGCTAGAGGGGCGGGGAACTCCTACAATGAGCAGTTCTTC.

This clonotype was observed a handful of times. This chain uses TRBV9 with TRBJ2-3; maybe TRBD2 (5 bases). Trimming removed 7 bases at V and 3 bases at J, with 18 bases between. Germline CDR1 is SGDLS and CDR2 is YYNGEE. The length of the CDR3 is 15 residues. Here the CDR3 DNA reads TGTGCCAGCGCTCTAAAGGGAGAAGGGACAGATACGCAGTATTTT. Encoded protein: CASALKGEGTDTQYF.

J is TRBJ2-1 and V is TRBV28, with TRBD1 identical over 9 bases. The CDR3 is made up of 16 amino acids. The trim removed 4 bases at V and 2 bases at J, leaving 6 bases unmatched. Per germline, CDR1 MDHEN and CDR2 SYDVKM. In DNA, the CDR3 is TGTGCCAGCAGTTCCGAAACAGGGGGCCCCTACAATGAGCAGTTCTTC. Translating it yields CASSSETGGPYNEQFF.

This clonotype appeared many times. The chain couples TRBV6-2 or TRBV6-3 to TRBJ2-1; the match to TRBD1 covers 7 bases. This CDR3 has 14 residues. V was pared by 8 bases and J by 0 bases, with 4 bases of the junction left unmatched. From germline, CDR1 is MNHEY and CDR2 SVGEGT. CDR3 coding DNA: TGTGCCAGCCAGGGGGACAGCTCCTACAATGAGCAGTTCTTC. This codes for CASQGDSSYNEQFF.

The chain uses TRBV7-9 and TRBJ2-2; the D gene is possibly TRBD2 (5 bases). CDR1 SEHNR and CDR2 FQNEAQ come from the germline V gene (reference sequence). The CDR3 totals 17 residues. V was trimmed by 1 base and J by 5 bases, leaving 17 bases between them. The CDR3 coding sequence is TGTGCCAGCAGCTTAGTGACGGGATACCTAAGTACCGGGGAGCTGTTTTTT. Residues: CASSLVTGYLSTGELFF.

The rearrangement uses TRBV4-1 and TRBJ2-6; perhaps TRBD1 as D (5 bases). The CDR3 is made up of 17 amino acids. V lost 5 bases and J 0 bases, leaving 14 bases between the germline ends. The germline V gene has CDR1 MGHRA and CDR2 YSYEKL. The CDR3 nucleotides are TGCGCCAGCAGCTCAGAAAGGGGCTTCTCTGGGGCCAACGTCCTGACTTTC. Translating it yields CASSSERGFSGANVLTF.

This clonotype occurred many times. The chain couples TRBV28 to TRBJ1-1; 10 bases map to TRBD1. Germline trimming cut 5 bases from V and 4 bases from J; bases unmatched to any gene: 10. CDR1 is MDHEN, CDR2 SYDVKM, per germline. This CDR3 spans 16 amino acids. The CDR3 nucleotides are TGTGCCAGCAGTCCCGGGACAGGGGATGGTAGCACTGAAGCTTTCTTT. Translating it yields CASSPGTGDGSTEAFF.